This entry lists 27 T cell receptor beta chains sequenced from one sample in a study of T-cell memory formation after mild COVID-19. TCRdb independently ran MiXCR on the 5' RACE reads; one entry per CDR3 protein. The sample lists 200,000 to 250,000 distinct CDR3 sequences, around 25% seen once, with over 10% in the top ten. The source material was PBMCs or a T cell subset sorted from them (not recorded which). All receptors derive from an adult woman who had mild COVID-19 (a few samples of this study predate the infection). Cell type and time point are not known.

Written as DNA, the CDR3 is TGTGCCAGCAGCTTGCCGGGACCCTCTTACGAGCAGTACTTC. Translated: CASSLPGPSYEQYF. V gene TRBV7-9 combines with J gene TRBJ2-7; the D gene could be TRBD1 or TRBD2 (5 bases each). Germline V gives CDR1 SEHNR, CDR2 FQNEAQ (reference sequence). The CDR3 length is 14 residues. V was trimmed by 3 bases and J by 4 bases, leaving 13 bases between them.

The chain links TRBV15 to TRBJ2-1; the match to TRBD1 covers 9 bases. V dropped 5 bases and J dropped 8; count of bases not matched to a gene: 10. CDR3 length: 15 amino acids. Germline lookup yields CDR1 LNHNV and CDR2 YYDKDF (reference sequence). CDR3 region: CATSRHRDRDHEQFF. Written as DNA, the CDR3 is TGTGCCACCAGCCGACACCGGGACAGGGATCATGAGCAGTTCTTC. The whole variable domain, filled in from reference TRBV15 and TRBJ2-1, reads DAMVIQNPRYQVTQFGKPVTLSCSQTLNHNVMYWYQQKSSQAPKLLFHYYDKDFNNEADTPDNFQSRRPNTSFCFLDIRSPGLGDTAMYLCATSRHRDRDHEQFFGPGTRLTVL.

The DNA of the CDR3 is TGTGCCAGCAGCCGCGATATCAGGGACTCCTACGAGCAGTACTTC. Protein product: CASSRDIRDSYEQYF. The chain joins TRBV5-5 to TRBJ2-7; D perhaps matches TRBD1 (5 bases). The ends were cut back, 4 bases at V and 0 bases at J, with 14 bases in the middle. The germline CDR1 and CDR2 sequences are SGHKS and YYEKEE (reference sequence). This CDR3 contains 15 residues.

The rearrangement links TRBV12-3 or TRBV12-4 to TRBJ1-1; TRBD1 matches 8 bases. The CDR3 length is 15 residues. Trimming at V came to 6 bases and at J to 1 base, leaving 7 bases not matched to a gene. CDR3 sequence reads: CASRGAGTGNTEAFF. CDR3 DNA: TGTGCCAGCAGGGGAGCCGGGACAGGGAACACTGAAGCTTTCTTT.

This clonotype was seen a few times. The CDR3 loop reads CASSPPGGDRYQPQHF. For the CDR3, the DNA is TGTGCCAGCAGTCCCCCAGGAGGGGATCGTTATCAGCCCCAGCATTTT. The V call is TRBV6-2 or TRBV6-3, the J call TRBJ1-5; tentatively, D is TRBD1 (5 bases). The V gene lost 5 bases and the J gene lost 5 bases, with 19 bases spanning the gap. The CDR3 consists of 16 residues. Looked up from germline, CDR1 is MNHEY and CDR2 is SVGEGT.

V usage is TRBV29-1 and J usage is TRBJ1-2; weak D call: TRBD1 (6 bases). CDR1 and CDR2 (germline): SQVTM, ANQGSEA. V was clipped by 6 bases and J by 4 bases, with 15 bases between them. The length of the CDR3 is 13 residues. CDR3 sequence (DNA): TGCAGCGTATCTCCGGGACACTTCTATGGCTACACCTTC. It specifies CSVSPGHFYGYTF.

This clonotype appeared a few times. The V call is TRBV5-1, the J call TRBJ2-1; D might be TRBD1 (5 bases). The CDR3 runs to 15 residues. Germline CDR1 and CDR2: SGHRS and YFSETQ. V lost 0 bases and J 6 bases, leaving 13 bases between the germline ends. For the CDR3, the DNA is TGCGCCAGCAGCTTGGATAGGGGATTTGGCAATGAGCAGTTCTTC. Its protein is CASSLDRGFGNEQFF.

This clonotype was seen only a few times. At one boundary the junction diverges from the germline segment, which might be a read error. This chain connects TRBV19 to TRBJ1-1, with no clear D. CDR3 length equals 14 residues. Germline V CDR1 and CDR2: LNHDA, SQIVND (reference sequence). In DNA, the CDR3 is TGTGCCAGTAGTTTAGAGGGAATTGTATCTGAAGCTTTCTTT. Its translation is CASSLEGIVSEAFF.

This clonotype was seen more than once but under ten times. This chain uses TRBV12-3 or TRBV12-4 with TRBJ2-1; D could derive from TRBD1 or TRBD2 (6 bases each). CDR3 length: 16 residues. V lost 1 base and J 8 bases, leaving 18 bases between the germline ends. The CDR3 here is CASSLGRGPLLDEQFF. CDR3 DNA: TGTGCCAGCAGTTTAGGTCGGGGGCCCCTTTTGGATGAGCAGTTCTTC.

V is TRBV27 and J is TRBJ1-2; perhaps TRBD1 as D (5 bases). The CDR3 has 14 amino acids. V was cut by 5 bases and J by 8 bases, with 18 bases left in between. Germline CDR1 MNHEY, CDR2 SMNVEV (reference sequence). The CDR3 loop reads CASSTRGPGEGYTF. CDR3 nucleotide sequence: TGTGCCAGCAGTACGCGGGGCCCGGGGGAAGGCTACACCTTC.

This clonotype was seen a few times. The chain combines TRBV4-3 with TRBJ1-5; D possibly corresponds to TRBD1 (5 bases). This CDR3 contains 16 residues. The germline V and J ends were trimmed by 0 bases and 1 base, with 10 bases remaining between them. Germline V gene data show CDR1 as LGHNA and CDR2 as YSLEER. The chain's CDR3 is CASSQDLRGSNQPQHF. The CDR3 nucleotides read TGCGCCAGCAGCCAAGATCTTCGGGGCAGCAATCAGCCCCAGCATTTT.

The V gene is TRBV5-1, the J gene TRBJ2-3, with D possibly being TRBD1 (6 bases). This CDR3 is built from 16 residues. Trimming cost V 3 bases and J 0 bases, with 14 bases left between them. Germline values: CDR1 SGHRS, CDR2 YFSETQ. The CDR3 spells CASSSNRAYSTDTQYF. The CDR3 DNA is TGCGCCAGCAGCTCAAACAGGGCCTATAGCACAGATACGCAGTATTTT.

The chain recombines TRBV29-1 with TRBJ1-2, with 7 bases aligning to TRBD1. Germline lookup yields CDR1 SQVTM and CDR2 ANQGSEA. CDR3 length equals 14 residues. Trimming took 2 bases from V and 2 from J; bases not matched to a gene: 5. CDR3 protein: CSVEQGETNYGYTF. In DNA, the CDR3 is TGCAGCGTTGAACAGGGGGAGACAAACTATGGCTACACCTTC.

The chain uses TRBV18 and TRBJ2-5; D might be TRBD2 (6 bases). The CDR3 is made up of 13 amino acids. From germline, CDR1 is KGHSH and CDR2 LQKENI. Trimming took off 1 base at V and 4 bases at J, with 7 bases between the two ends. The DNA for the CDR3 is TGTGCCAGCTCACCACGGAGGGGAGAGACCCAGTACTTC. This codes for CASSPRRGETQYF.

The V gene is TRBV7-2, the J gene TRBJ1-2; TRBD1 matches 8 bases. Germline CDR1 is SGHTA and CDR2 is FQGNSA. There are 14 residues in the CDR3. Losses at the gene ends were 2 bases for V and 7 bases for J; bases not matched to a gene: 6. For the CDR3, the DNA is TGTGCCAGCAGCTTACAGGGGGCAACCGTTGGCTACACCTTC. It specifies CASSLQGATVGYTF.

In this sample, this clonotype turned up a few times. The gene calls are TRBV5-1 and TRBJ2-3, with 11 bases identical to TRBD2. This CDR3 is built from 17 residues. Germline lookup yields CDR1 SGHRS and CDR2 YFSETQ. V lost 4 bases, J lost 0 bases, and 7 bases stayed unmatched. The CDR3 bases are TGCGCCAGCAGCACTGGGACTAGCGGACTTAGCACAGATACGCAGTATTTT. Translated: CASSTGTSGLSTDTQYF.

V usage is TRBV28 and J usage is TRBJ2-7, with TRBD2 matching over 13 bases. In germline, CDR1 is MDHEN, CDR2 SYDVKM. V lost 6 bases and J lost 2; bases outside the gene matches: 4. The CDR3 is 15 amino acids. This CDR3 is CASRVGLAGAYEQYF. CDR3 nucleotides: TGTGCCAGCAGGGTAGGACTAGCGGGAGCCTACGAGCAGTACTTC.

The chain uses TRBV24-1 and TRBJ2-6; the D is unclear. V was cut by 7 bases and J by 0 bases, with 6 bases left in between. CDR3 length: 14 amino acids. Germline V gene sequence: CDR1 KGHDR, CDR2 SFDVKD. As DNA, the CDR3 is TGTGCCACCAGGGTCAACTCTGGGGCCAACGTCCTGACTTTC. Residues: CATRVNSGANVLTF.

The chain joins TRBV2 to TRBJ2-5; D remains unclear. Per germline, CDR1 SNHLY and CDR2 FYNNEI. The CDR3 extends over 13 amino acids. V shed 10 bases and J shed 2 bases, with 14 bases lying between them. The DNA of the CDR3 is TGTGCCAACGGTTACGGCAGTCAAGAGACCCAGTACTTC. Protein: CANGYGSQETQYF.

In this sample, this clonotype turned up a few times. The chain uses TRBV12-3 or TRBV12-4 and TRBJ2-7; TRBD1 is a possible D gene (6 bases). Trimming took 5 bases from V and 0 from J, leaving 8 bases between them. The CDR3 loop spans 13 amino acids. This CDR3 is CASSAGVSYEQYF. CDR3 DNA: TGTGCCAGCAGTGCAGGGGTCTCCTACGAGCAGTACTTC.

This clonotype turned up a few times. The chain carries TRBV7-3 and TRBJ2-3; D unclear. Germline CDR1 reads SGHTA; CDR2 reads FQGTGA. The CDR3 covers 13 residues. Trimming pared 1 base from V and 2 bases from J, leaving 4 bases between. CDR3 in DNA: TGTGCCAGCAGCTTAATGTCCACAGATACGCAGTATTTT. It translates to CASSLMSTDTQYF.

This clonotype appeared a few times. V is TRBV20-1 and J is TRBJ1-1; D possibly corresponds to TRBD1 (5 bases). This CDR3 has 15 residues. The germline gives CDR1 DFQATT, CDR2 SNEGSKA (reference sequence). V was shortened by 6 bases and J by 0 bases, with 17 bases between the two germline ends. CDR3 amino acids: CSAGGTVRMNTEAFF. As DNA, the CDR3 is TGCAGTGCCGGGGGAACAGTACGCATGAACACTGAAGCTTTCTTT.

The rearrangement joins TRBV29-1 to TRBJ1-2, with D uncertain. From germline, CDR1 is SQVTM and CDR2 ANQGSEA. The V and J ends lost 0 bases and 3 bases respectively, with 14 bases between them. The CDR3 runs 15 residues. The CDR3 here is CSVEDRGGIHYGYTF. The CDR3 coding sequence is TGCAGCGTTGAAGATCGGGGTGGAATCCACTATGGCTACACCTTC.

This clonotype came up a few times. The chain joins TRBV3-1 to TRBJ1-5, with D possibly matching TRBD1 (5 bases). The CDR3 sequence is 13 residues long. Germline values: CDR1 LGHDT, CDR2 YNNKEL (reference sequence). V dropped 2 bases and J dropped 7 bases, with 9 bases sitting between them. The CDR3 DNA sequence: TGTGCCAGCAGCCAAATCTGGGGGCAGCCCCAGCATTTT. Amino acids: CASSQIWGQPQHF.

This clonotype turned up a few times. The V gene is TRBV15, the J gene TRBJ2-2; 8 nucleotides agree with TRBD2. The CDR3 is 17 amino acids. Trimming at V came to 0 bases and at J to 6 bases, leaving 9 bases not matched to a gene. CDR1 and CDR2 from the germline V gene are LNHNV and YYDKDF (reference sequence). CDR3 amino acids: CATSRESSGGVAGELFF. The CDR3 DNA sequence: TGTGCCACCAGCAGAGAGTCTTCCGGGGGGGTAGCCGGGGAGCTGTTTTTT. The full variable domain, rest sourced from reference TRBV15 and TRBJ2-2, is DAMVIQNPRYQVTQFGKPVTLSCSQTLNHNVMYWYQQKSSQAPKLLFHYYDKDFNNEADTPDNFQSRRPNTSFCFLDIRSPGLGDTAMYLCATSRESSGGVAGELFFGEGSRLTVL.

This sequence joins TRBV27 and TRBJ2-2; TRBD2 agrees at 11 bases. V was clipped by 5 bases and J by 1 base; unmatched bases: 3. This CDR3 contains 16 residues. Germline loops: CDR1 MNHEY, CDR2 SMNVEV (reference sequence). DNA for the CDR3: TGTGCCAGCAGTGGCGGACTAGCGGGGAACACCGGGGAGCTGTTTTTT. This codes for CASSGGLAGNTGELFF.

This rearrangement joins TRBV25-1 to TRBJ2-1; 12 bases are shared with TRBD1. V was pared by 7 bases and J by 8 bases, with 6 bases of the junction left unmatched. Germline V gene data show CDR1 as MGHDK and CDR2 as SYGVNS. There are 14 residues in the CDR3. Written as DNA, the CDR3 is TGTGCCAGCATGGGGACAGGGGGCATGGATGAGCAGTTCTTC. It specifies CASMGTGGMDEQFF. Drawing the rest from reference TRBV25-1 and TRBJ2-1, the complete variable domain is EADIYQTPRYLVIGTGKKITLECSQTMGHDKMYWYQQDPGMELHLIHYSYGVNSTEKGDLSSESTVSRIRTEHFPLTLESARPSHTSQYLCASMGTGGMDEQFFGPGTRLTVL.